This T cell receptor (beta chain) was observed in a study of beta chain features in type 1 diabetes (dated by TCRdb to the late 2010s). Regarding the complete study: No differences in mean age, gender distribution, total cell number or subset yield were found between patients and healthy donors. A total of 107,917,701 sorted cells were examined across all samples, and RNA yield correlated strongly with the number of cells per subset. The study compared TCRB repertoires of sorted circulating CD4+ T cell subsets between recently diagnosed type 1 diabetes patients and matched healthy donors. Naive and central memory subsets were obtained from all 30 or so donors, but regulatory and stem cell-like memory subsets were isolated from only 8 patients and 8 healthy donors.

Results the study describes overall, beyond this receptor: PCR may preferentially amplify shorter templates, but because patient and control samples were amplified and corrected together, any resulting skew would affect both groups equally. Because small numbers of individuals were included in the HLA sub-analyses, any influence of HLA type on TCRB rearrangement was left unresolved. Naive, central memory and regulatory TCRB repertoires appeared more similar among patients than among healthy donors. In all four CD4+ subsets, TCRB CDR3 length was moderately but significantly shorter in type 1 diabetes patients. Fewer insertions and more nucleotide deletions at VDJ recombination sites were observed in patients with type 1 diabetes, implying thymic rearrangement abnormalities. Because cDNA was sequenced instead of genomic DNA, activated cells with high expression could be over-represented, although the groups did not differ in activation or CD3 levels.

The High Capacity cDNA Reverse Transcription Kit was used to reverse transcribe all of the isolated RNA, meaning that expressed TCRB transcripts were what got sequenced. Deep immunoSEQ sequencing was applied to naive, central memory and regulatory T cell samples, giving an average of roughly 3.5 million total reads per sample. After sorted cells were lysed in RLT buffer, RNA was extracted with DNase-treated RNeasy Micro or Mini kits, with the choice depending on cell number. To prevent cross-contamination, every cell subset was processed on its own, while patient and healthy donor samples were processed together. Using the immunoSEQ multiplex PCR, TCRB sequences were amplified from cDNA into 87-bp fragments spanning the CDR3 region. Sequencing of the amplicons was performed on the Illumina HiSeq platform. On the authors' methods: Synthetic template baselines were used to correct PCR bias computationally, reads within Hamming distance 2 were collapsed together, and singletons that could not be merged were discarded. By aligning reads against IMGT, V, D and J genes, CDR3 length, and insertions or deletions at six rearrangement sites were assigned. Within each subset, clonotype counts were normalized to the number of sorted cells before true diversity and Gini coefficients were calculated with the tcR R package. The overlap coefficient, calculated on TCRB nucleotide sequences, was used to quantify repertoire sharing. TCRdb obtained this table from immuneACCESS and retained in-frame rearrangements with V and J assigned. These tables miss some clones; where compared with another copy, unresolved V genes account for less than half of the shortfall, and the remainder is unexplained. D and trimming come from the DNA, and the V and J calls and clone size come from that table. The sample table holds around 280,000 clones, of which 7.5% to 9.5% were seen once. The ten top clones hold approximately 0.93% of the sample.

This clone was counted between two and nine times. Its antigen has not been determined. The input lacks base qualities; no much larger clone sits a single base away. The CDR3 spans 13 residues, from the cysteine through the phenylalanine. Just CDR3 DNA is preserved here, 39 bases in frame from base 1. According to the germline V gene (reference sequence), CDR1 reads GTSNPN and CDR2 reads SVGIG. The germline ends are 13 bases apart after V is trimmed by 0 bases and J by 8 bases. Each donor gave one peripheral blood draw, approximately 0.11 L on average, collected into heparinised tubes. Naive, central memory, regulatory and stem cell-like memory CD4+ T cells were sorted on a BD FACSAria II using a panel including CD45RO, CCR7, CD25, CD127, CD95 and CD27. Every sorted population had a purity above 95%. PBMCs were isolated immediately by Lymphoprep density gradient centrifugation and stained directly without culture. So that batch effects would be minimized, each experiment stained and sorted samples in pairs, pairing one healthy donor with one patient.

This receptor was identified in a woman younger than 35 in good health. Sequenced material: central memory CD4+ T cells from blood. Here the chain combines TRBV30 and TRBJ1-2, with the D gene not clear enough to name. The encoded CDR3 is CAWSVSPGGGYTF. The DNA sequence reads TGTGCCTGGAGTGTAAGCCCGGGCGGAGGCTACACCTTC.